The rows below give T cell receptor beta chains drawn from one sample of a study of T cells expressing NK-cell markers. TCRdb re-called the 5' RACE reads, yielding one record per CDR3 amino acid sequence without DNA. Here the sample table reports some 600,000 distinct CDR3 sequences. The sequenced sample consisted of blood T cells: a sorted CD56 or NKG2C T cell subset, CD4+ or CD8+ T cells, or bulk PBMC T cells (not recorded which). The origin of the receptors is a man younger than 35 in good health. Both conserved end residues are part of each CDR3.

J gene: TRBJ2-2
CDR3 length: 14
V gene: TRBV20-1
CDR3 protein: CSARGQGITGELFF

J gene: TRBJ2-2
CDR3 length: 14
V gene: TRBV5-1
CDR3 protein: CASSPGGSPGELFF

J gene: TRBJ2-1
CDR3 length: 14
V gene: TRBV28
CDR3 protein: CASSLLAAGGEQFF

J gene: TRBJ1-2
CDR3 length: 15
V gene: TRBV6-5
CDR3 protein: CASSYFQTPNYGYTF

J gene: TRBJ2-7
CDR3 length: 13
V gene: TRBV4-3
CDR3 protein: CASSPPGSYEQYF

J gene: TRBJ2-7
CDR3 length: 13
V gene: TRBV12-3/TRBV12-4
CDR3 protein: CASSSSDHYEQYF

J gene: TRBJ1-1
CDR3 length: 13
V gene: TRBV24-1
CDR3 protein: CATSVAGRTEAFF

J gene: TRBJ2-5
CDR3 length: 12
V gene: TRBV29-1
CDR3 protein: CSVVAGQETQYF

J gene: TRBJ2-7
CDR3 length: 14
V gene: TRBV5-1
CDR3 protein: CASSLGEYSYEQYF

J gene: TRBJ2-4
CDR3 length: 15
V gene: TRBV7-2
CDR3 protein: CASSGGAGPQNIQYF

J gene: TRBJ2-5
CDR3 length: 15
V gene: TRBV5-8
CDR3 protein: CASSTGQGVQETQYF

J gene: TRBJ2-5
CDR3 length: 16
V gene: TRBV4-1
CDR3 protein: CASSHIGQGAGETQYF

J gene: TRBJ1-2
CDR3 length: 14
V gene: TRBV6-5
CDR3 protein: CASSSRGQVYGYTF

J gene: TRBJ2-5
CDR3 length: 12
V gene: TRBV7-7
CDR3 protein: CASSPRGQTQYF

J gene: TRBJ2-1
CDR3 length: 16
V gene: TRBV6-2/TRBV6-3
CDR3 protein: CASSLRSGMTYNEQFF